This passage covers 8 T cell receptor beta chains from one sample sequenced in a study of graft-versus-host responses after intestinal transplantation. The table came from immunoSEQ multiplex PCR; TCRdb's copy has only in-frame clones and leaves some out. The table shows 80,000 to 95,000 clones, with around 90% occurring only once. Their specific antigens are unknown. The material sequenced was unstimulated CD4+ T cells sorted from spleen or lymph node cells, taken before transplant. The receptors were sampled from a human donor who was the organ donor for an intestinal transplant.

The chain has TRBV5-1 and TRBJ2-5; D gene unclear. V lost 2 bases and J 2 bases, leaving 10 bases between the germline ends. Germline V CDR1 and CDR2: SGHRS, YFSETQ. CDR3 length: 14 residues. The CDR3 protein is CASSLQIGQETQYF. Written as DNA, the CDR3 is TGCGCCAGCAGCTTACAGATTGGTCAAGAGACCCAGTACTTC.

In this sample, this clone turned up a few times. V is TRBV5-1 and J is TRBJ1-2, with 7 bases that match TRBD1. Trimming removed 5 bases from V and 3 bases from J; junction bases left unmatched: 7. The germline V gene has CDR1 SGHRS and CDR2 YFSETQ. The CDR3 runs to 14 residues. Here the CDR3 reads CASSFWDRYYGYTF. DNA of the CDR3: TGCGCCAGCAGTTTCTGGGACAGATACTATGGCTACACCTTC.

The chain carries TRBV19 and TRBJ1-1; the D gene is possibly TRBD1 (6 bases). The V end lost 4 bases, the J end lost 3 bases, and 18 bases lay between the germline ends. CDR1 is LNHDA and CDR2 is SQIVND in the germline V gene (reference sequence). The CDR3 runs 16 residues. The CDR3 sequence is CASSTPGRGMDTEAFF. The CDR3 region has the DNA TGTGCCAGTAGTACCCCGGGCAGGGGAATGGACACTGAAGCTTTCTTT. The full variable domain, rest sourced from reference TRBV19 and TRBJ1-1, is DGGITQSPKYLFRKEGQNVTLSCEQNLNHDAMYWYRQDPGQGLRLIYYSQIVNDFQKGDIAEGYSVSREKKESFPLTVTSAQKNPTAFYLCASSTPGRGMDTEAFFGQGTRLTVV.

J is TRBJ1-3 and V is TRBV7-2; D is undetermined. Trimming left V 7 bases short and J 6 bases short, with 16 bases between. The CDR3 runs 14 residues. Per germline, CDR1 SGHTA and CDR2 FQGNSA. CDR3: CASNVRPGVNTIYF. In nucleotides, the CDR3 is TGTGCCAGCAACGTTCGACCCGGGGTAAACACCATATATTTT.

The chain has TRBV9 and TRBJ2-5; TRBD1 agrees at 9 bases. Germline CDR1 is SGDLS and CDR2 is YYNGEE. The CDR3 loop spans 14 amino acids. V gave up 6 bases and J gave up 3 bases; unmatched junction bases: 6. The DNA of the CDR3 is TGTGCCAGCAACCGCCGGGACAGGGAAGAGACCCAGTACTTC. Protein product: CASNRRDREETQYF.

The chain uses TRBV11-2 and TRBJ2-3, with D perhaps matching TRBD2 (6 bases). The CDR3 spans 15 residues. Germline-derived CDR1 and CDR2 are SGHAT and FQNNGV. Trimming stripped 3 bases from V and 0 bases from J, with 10 bases between. DNA of the CDR3: TGTGCCAGCAGCTTCGGACTAACTAGCACAGATACGCAGTATTTT. This sequence encodes CASSFGLTSTDTQYF.

The CDR3 DNA reads as TGTGCCAGCAGCCGCCTGAGGGATTACACCGGGGAGCTGTTTTTT. This codes for CASSRLRDYTGELFF. V is TRBV7-9 and J is TRBJ2-2; the D gene is possibly TRBD2 (5 bases). Germline loops: CDR1 SEHNR, CDR2 FQNEAQ (reference sequence). The CDR3 length is 15 residues. Trimming removed 5 bases from V and 3 bases from J, with 13 bases in between.

The V call is TRBV7-9, the J call TRBJ2-7, with 11 positions matching TRBD1. The V and J ends lost 9 bases and 6 bases, in that order; junction bases with no gene match: 4. This CDR3 region has 12 residues. Germline V gene sequence: CDR1 SEHNR, CDR2 FQNEAQ (reference sequence). The CDR3 reads CASRGTGGEQYF. CDR3 coding DNA: TGTGCCAGTCGGGGGACAGGGGGCGAGCAGTACTTC. The full variable domain, in which reference TRBV7-9 and TRBJ2-7 provide the parts outside the CDR3, is DTGVSQNPRHKITKRGQNVTFRCDPISEHNRLYWYRQTLGQGPEFLTYFQNEAQLEKSRLLSDRFSAERPKGSFSTLEIQRTEQGDSAMYLCASRGTGGEQYFGPGTRLTVT.